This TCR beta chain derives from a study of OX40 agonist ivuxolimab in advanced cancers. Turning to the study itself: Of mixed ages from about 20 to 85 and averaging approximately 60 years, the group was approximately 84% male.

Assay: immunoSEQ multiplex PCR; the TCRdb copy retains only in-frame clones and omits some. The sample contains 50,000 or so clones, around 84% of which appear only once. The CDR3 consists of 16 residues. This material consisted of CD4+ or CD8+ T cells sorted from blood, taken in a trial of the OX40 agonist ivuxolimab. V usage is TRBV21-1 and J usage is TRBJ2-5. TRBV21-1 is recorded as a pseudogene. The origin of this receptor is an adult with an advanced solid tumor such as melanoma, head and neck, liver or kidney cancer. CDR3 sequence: CASSPERQAEEETQYF. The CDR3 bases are TGTGCCAGCAGCCCAGAGAGGCAGGCCGAAGAGGAGACCCAGTACTTC.